The rows below give T cell receptor beta chains drawn from one sample of a study of blood T cell repertoires in COVID-19. Here immunoSEQ multiplex PCR was the method, and the copy in TCRdb shows in-frame clones only, minus some. The sample includes approximately 160,000 clones, about four fifths seen only once; the top ten take about 3.8%. Sample: peripheral blood. The receptors here all came from a woman at least 80 years old with acute or convalescent COVID-19. Both conserved end residues are part of each CDR3. The D gene is left open where the match is weak. Where a row states a size, it is once, few, many or the class of an expanded clone; other rows omit it.

>once|TRBD1|TRBV5-1|17|TRBJ1-4
CASSLTGTGGAGEKLFF
TGCGCCAGCAGCCTCACCGGGACAGGGGGCGCAGGGGAAAAACTGTTTTTT
>few|-|TRBV6-2/TRBV6-3|11|TRBJ1-1
CASSAGLEAFF
TGTGCCAGCAGCGCCGGACTTGAAGCTTTCTTT
>-|-|TRBV19|15|TRBJ1-1
CASSIDRQVNTEAFF
TGTGCCAGTAGTATAGACCGACAGGTGAACACTGAAGCTTTCTTT
>-|TRBD1|TRBV27|14|TRBJ2-1
CASSLRQGNNEQFF
TGTGCCAGCAGTCTAAGACAGGGAAACAATGAGCAGTTCTTC
>-|TRBD2|TRBV29-1|12|TRBJ2-1
CSASGGVNEQFF
TGCAGCGCTAGCGGGGGGGTCAATGAGCAGTTCTTC
>-|TRBD1|TRBV5-6|14|TRBJ1-2
CASSGPGQGYGYTF
TGTGCCAGCAGCGGACCGGGACAGGGGTATGGCTACACCTTC
>-|TRBD1|TRBV6-5|15|TRBJ2-2
CASSRGQGITGELFF
TGTGCCAGCAGCCGGGGACAGGGGATCACCGGGGAGCTGTTTTTT
>-|-|TRBV7-3|15|TRBJ1-4
CASSLTGATNEKLFF
TGTGCCAGCAGCTTAACGGGAGCAACTAATGAAAAACTGTTTTTT
>few|TRBD2|TRBV5-8|15|TRBJ2-7
CASSLVSGGAYEQYF
TGTGCCAGCAGCTTGGTGAGCGGGGGGGCCTACGAGCAGTACTTC
>once|-|TRBV6-4|14|TRBJ1-2
CASSAQGGGYGYTF
TGTGCCAGCAGTGCCCAGGGAGGGGGTTATGGCTACACCTTC
>-|-|TRBV19|13|TRBJ1-1
CASTIDRDTEAFF
TGTGCCAGTACCATCGACAGAGACACTGAAGCTTTCTTT
>-|-|TRBV5-1|18|TRBJ1-4
CASSLLYSTAATNEKLFF
TGCGCCAGCAGCTTGTTGTATTCGACAGCTGCAACTAATGAAAAACTGTTTTTT
>-|-|TRBV19|14|TRBJ1-5
CASSIREASRPQHF
TGTGCCAGTAGTATTCGAGAGGCTTCGCGGCCCCAGCATTTT
>-|TRBD2|TRBV30|14|TRBJ2-1
CAWSPSGGAGEQFF
TGTGCCTGGAGTCCTAGCGGGGGGGCCGGTGAGCAGTTCTTC
>-|TRBD2|TRBV30|15|TRBJ2-3
CAWSSSGGWRDTQYF
TGTGCCTGGAGTAGCAGCGGGGGGTGGAGAGATACGCAGTATTTT
>-|-|TRBV18|13|TRBJ1-6
CASSPPGGIPLHF
TGTGCCAGCTCACCTCCCGGAGGGATTCCCCTCCACTTT
>-|-|TRBV5-1|15|TRBJ2-5
CASSLDGTKRETQYF
TGCGCCAGCAGCTTGGACGGCACCAAGCGGGAGACCCAGTACTTC
>-|-|TRBV30|14|TRBJ2-1
CAWSVWGRGNEQFF
TGTGCCTGGAGTGTATGGGGGCGTGGCAATGAGCAGTTCTTC
>-|-|TRBV11-2|14|TRBJ2-1
CASSLTRPGNEQFF
TGTGCCAGCAGCTTAACCCGCCCGGGAAATGAGCAGTTCTTC
>-|-|TRBV27|15|TRBJ1-5
CASSLLDGRNQPQHF
TGTGCCAGCAGTTTATTAGATGGGAGAAATCAGCCCCAGCATTTT
>-|-|TRBV19|16|TRBJ1-5
CASRPRGTDSNQPQHF
TGTGCCAGTAGGCCAAGGGGGACCGATAGCAATCAGCCCCAGCATTTT
>-|-|TRBV6-5|11|TRBJ2-7
CASTGAHEQYF
TGTGCCAGCACAGGGGCCCACGAGCAGTACTTC
>-|TRBD2|TRBV3-1/TRBV3-2|14|TRBJ2-3
CASSLDGGVDTQYF
TGTGCCAGCAGCCTAGATGGGGGGGTAGATACGCAGTATTTT
>-|-|TRBV28|11|TRBJ2-7
CASSLGHEQYF
TGTGCCAGCAGTTTAGGCCACGAGCAGTACTTC
>-|-|TRBV2|13|TRBJ2-2
CASSARVTGELFF
TGTGCCAGCAGTGCGAGGGTCACCGGGGAGCTGTTTTTT
>-|-|TRBV29-1|12|TRBJ1-3
CSVQGTRNTIYF
TGCAGCGTTCAGGGTACCAGAAACACCATATATTTT
>few|TRBD2|TRBV3-1/TRBV3-2|20|TRBJ2-1
CASSHLNLAGGQSSYNEQFF
TGTGCCAGCAGCCACCTAAATTTAGCGGGGGGTCAGAGCTCCTACAATGAGCAGTTCTTC
>-|-|TRBV6-6|11|TRBJ2-1
CASIRGNEQFF
TGTGCCAGCATCCGGGGCAATGAGCAGTTCTTC
>-|TRBD2|TRBV7-2|19|TRBJ2-1
CASSSRGPTGTSSYNEQFF
TGTGCCAGCAGCTCCAGAGGCCCGACCGGGACTAGCTCCTACAATGAGCAGTTCTTC